The 21 T cell receptor beta chains in this list originate from one sample, sequenced in a study of shared clonotypes between healthy human individuals. The data were produced by immunoSEQ multiplex PCR, yet TCRdb's version contains in-frame clones alone and is incomplete. Altogether around 2.3 million clones are present, under 97% being singletons, with the ten largest covering roughly 0.13%. Sequenced material: naive CD4+ T cells sorted from blood. Indicated subset: CD45RA+ positively selected. The receptors derive from a man younger than 35 in good health.

On this clone itself: Other DNA sequences in this sample translate to the same CDR3. The V and J genes are TRBV18 and TRBJ2-5; perhaps TRBD2 as D (6 bases). This CDR3 has 13 residues. Germline V gene sequence: CDR1 KGHSH, CDR2 LQKENI. Trimming removed 3 bases at V and 2 bases at J, with 7 bases between. CDR3 sequence (DNA): TGTGCCAGCTCACCGGGGAGGCAAGAGACCCAGTACTTC. This sequence encodes CASSPGRQETQYF.

The CDR3 DNA reads TGTGCCAGCAGCATCGAACCACGGGAGACCCAGTACTTC. Residues: CASSIEPRETQYF. V and J are TRBV9 and TRBJ2-5; D gene uncertain. This CDR3 is built from 13 residues. Germline assignment: CDR1 SGDLS and CDR2 YYNGEE. V lost 4 bases to trimming and J lost 5 bases, with 12 bases between them.

A remark on this clone: In the same sample, other DNA sequences code for this CDR3. V and J are TRBV7-9 and TRBJ2-7, with D tentatively TRBD1 or TRBD2 (5 bases each). Germline CDR1 is SEHNR and CDR2 is FQNEAQ (reference sequence). The CDR3 runs to 14 residues. Trimming removed 1 base from V and 2 bases from J, with 9 bases in between. The CDR3 sequence is CASSLGGGTYEQYF. CDR3 nucleotide sequence: TGTGCCAGCAGCTTAGGTGGGGGAACCTACGAGCAGTACTTC. The whole variable domain, filled in from reference TRBV7-9 and TRBJ2-7, reads DTGVSQNPRHKITKRGQNVTFRCDPISEHNRLYWYRQTLGQGPEFLTYFQNEAQLEKSRLLSDRFSAERPKGSFSTLEIQRTEQGDSAMYLCASSLGGGTYEQYFGPGTRLTVT.

This clone was observed a handful of times. The V gene is TRBV19, the J gene TRBJ1-6, with a tentative D call TRBD1 (6 bases). Germline V lookup: CDR1 LNHDA, CDR2 SQIVND (reference sequence). This CDR3 spans 14 amino acids. V lost 3 bases to trimming and J lost 7 bases, with 10 bases between them. The CDR3 DNA reads as TGTGCCAGTAGTATGGACAGTGGGAATTCACCCCTCCACTTT. Amino acids: CASSMDSGNSPLHF.

The rearrangement joins TRBV5-1 to TRBJ2-7, with TRBD1 matching 8 bases. This CDR3 region has 15 residues. Trimming cost V 0 bases and J 2 bases; bases outside gene matches: 4. Per germline, CDR1 SGHRS and CDR2 YFSETQ. In DNA form, the CDR3 reads TGCGCCAGCAGCTTGGACACAGGGGGAACCTACGAGCAGTACTTC. This sequence encodes CASSLDTGGTYEQYF.

The chain is built from TRBV6-5 and TRBJ2-7, with D possibly matching TRBD1 (5 bases). Germline lookup yields CDR1 MNHEY and CDR2 SVGAGI. The CDR3 loop spans 16 amino acids. V gave up 2 bases and J gave up 4 bases, with 18 bases separating them. CDR3 nucleotide sequence: TGTGCCAGCAGTTACGATTTGGGTTTTGGGGCATACGAGCAGTACTTC. Amino acids: CASSYDLGFGAYEQYF.

The sample holds one count of this clone. This chain connects TRBV5-1 to TRBJ2-5, with TRBD1 matching over 9 bases. This CDR3 has 16 amino acids. V lost 0 bases to trimming and J lost 2 bases; unmatched junction nucleotides: 5. Germline CDR1 SGHRS, CDR2 YFSETQ. The CDR3: CASSLAGQGAQETQYF. The CDR3 region has the DNA TGCGCCAGCAGCTTGGCGGGACAGGGAGCTCAAGAGACCCAGTACTTC.

The chain employs TRBV6-5 and TRBJ1-1, with 7 bases aligning to TRBD1. The CDR3 has 14 amino acids. With V trimmed by 5 bases and J by 4 bases, 7 bases remained unmatched. Germline V gives CDR1 MNHEY, CDR2 SVGAGI. Here the CDR3 DNA reads TGTGCCAGCAGTCGACCGACAGGGAGCACTGAAGCTTTCTTT. Translation: CASSRPTGSTEAFF.

The count of this clone is one. The rearrangement uses TRBV28 and TRBJ1-1, with D uncertain. Between the trimmed V and J ends, which lost 1 base and 5 bases, there was a span of 14 bases. This CDR3 has 15 residues. Per germline, CDR1 MDHEN and CDR2 SYDVKM. CDR3 loop: CASSLSATSGTEAFF. In DNA form, the CDR3 reads TGTGCCAGCAGTTTATCGGCCACTTCGGGTACTGAAGCTTTCTTT.

This chain joins TRBV29-1 and TRBJ1-1, with a weak D call TRBD1 (5 bases). CDR1 is SQVTM and CDR2 is ANQGSEA in the germline V gene. The V and J ends lost 4 bases and 4 bases respectively, with 13 bases between them. The CDR3 is 13 amino acids. The CDR3 loop is CSVAGTLLTEAFF. The CDR3 DNA follows: TGCAGCGTTGCAGGGACTCTACTCACTGAAGCTTTCTTT.

This chain joins TRBV6-6 and TRBJ2-7; 7 bases are shared with TRBD1. The CDR3 is 13 residues long. J was trimmed by 5 bases and V by 6 bases; bases with no gene match: 7. The V gene's germline CDR1 is MNHNY and CDR2 SVGAGI (reference sequence). CDR3 sequence (DNA): TGTGCCAGCAGGCACGGGACAGTCCACGAGCAGTACTTC. Translating it yields CASRHGTVHEQYF.

The chain couples TRBV19 to TRBJ1-5, with TRBD1 matching 8 bases. The germline CDR1 and CDR2 sequences are LNHDA and SQIVND (reference sequence). After removal of 4 bases from V and 3 bases from J, the junction contained 5 bases not matched to a gene. This CDR3 contains 15 residues. The CDR3 DNA sequence: TGTGCCAGTAGTACCTGGGACAGGAACAATCAGCCCCAGCATTTT. Protein product: CASSTWDRNNQPQHF. Combining the CDR3 with reference TRBV19 and TRBJ1-5 gives the whole variable domain DGGITQSPKYLFRKEGQNVTLSCEQNLNHDAMYWYRQDPGQGLRLIYYSQIVNDFQKGDIAEGYSVSREKKESFPLTVTSAQKNPTAFYLCASSTWDRNNQPQHFGDGTRLSIL.

This clone has only one observation. The CDR3 reads CATIKAQGANSPLHF. DNA of the CDR3: TGTGCCACCATAAAAGCACAGGGGGCGAATTCACCCCTCCACTTT. The rearrangement joins TRBV28 to TRBJ1-6, with 9 bases identical to TRBD1. The junction had 11 bases not matched to a gene; V was cut back by 10 bases and J by 7 bases. This CDR3 is built from 15 residues. The germline V gene encodes CDR1 MDHEN and CDR2 SYDVKM.

The genes are TRBV5-6 and TRBJ2-1; 10 bases map to TRBD1. The V segment lost 1 base and the J segment 3 bases; nucleotides outside the gene matches: 13. The CDR3 runs to 19 residues. The germline V gene encodes CDR1 SGHDT and CDR2 YYEEEE. The CDR3 is CASSLSGQGPTLGYNEQFF. As DNA, the CDR3 is TGTGCCAGCAGCTTGTCGGGACAGGGGCCGACCTTGGGCTACAATGAGCAGTTCTTC.

The chain has TRBV18 and TRBJ1-1, with D hard to call. The CDR3 covers 13 residues. Trimming left V 4 bases short and J 4 bases short, with 10 bases between. Per the germline V gene, CDR1 is KGHSH and CDR2 is LQKENI. Written as DNA, the CDR3 is TGTGCCAGCTCACTAGATAAAAGCACTGAAGCTTTCTTT. It specifies CASSLDKSTEAFF.

The chain uses TRBV11-2 and TRBJ2-2, with a tentative D call TRBD1 (6 bases). V lost 4 bases to trimming and J lost 8 bases, with 14 bases between them. Germline CDR1 is SGHAT and CDR2 is FQNNGV. The CDR3 length is 14 residues. As DNA, the CDR3 is TGTGCCAGCAGCTCGGACAGTCGAGGGGGGGAGCTGTTTTTT. Protein sequence: CASSSDSRGGELFF.

The chain is built from TRBV5-4 and TRBJ2-2; 9 bases align to TRBD2. This CDR3 is built from 14 residues. Per germline, CDR1 SGHNT and CDR2 YYREEE (reference sequence). V lost 3 bases and J lost 7; bases outside the gene matches: 4. CDR3 region: CASSYSGRGGELFF. The CDR3, as DNA: TGTGCCAGCAGCTATAGCGGGAGAGGCGGGGAGCTGTTTTTT.

The chain joins TRBV5-1 to TRBJ2-3, with TRBD2 matching 9 bases. J gave up 4 bases and V 2 bases, and 5 bases lay outside the gene matches. The CDR3 spans 15 residues. CDR1 and CDR2 (germline): SGHRS, YFSETQ. The CDR3 DNA follows: TGCGCCAGCAGCTTTTCTCCTAGCGGGGCAGATACGCAGTATTTT. Its protein product is CASSFSPSGADTQYF.

This chain joins TRBV29-1 and TRBJ2-4; TRBD2 aligns across 9 bases. Germline V gives CDR1 SQVTM, CDR2 ANQGSEA. Unmatched junction bases numbered 8, after V lost 6 bases and J lost 2 bases. The CDR3 loop spans 15 amino acids. This CDR3 is CSVGGTSWSKNIQYF. The CDR3 region has the DNA TGCAGCGTCGGGGGGACTAGCTGGTCCAAAAACATTCAGTACTTC.

The CDR3 coding sequence is TGTGCCTGGAGTAACCCGAACACCGGGGAGCTGTTTTTT. This sequence encodes CAWSNPNTGELFF. The chain recombines TRBV30 with TRBJ2-2; unclear D gene. This CDR3 is 13 amino acids long. The germline CDR1 and CDR2 sequences are GTSNPN and SVGIG (reference sequence). V was clipped by 2 bases and J by 0 bases, with 4 bases between them. Full variable domain (outside the CDR3, taken from reference TRBV30 and TRBJ2-2): SQTIHQWPATLVQPVGSPLSLECTVEGTSNPNLYWYRQAAGRGLQLLFYSVGIGQISSEVPQNLSASRPQDRQFILSSKKLLLSDSGFYLCAWSNPNTGELFFGEGSRLTVL.

The chain links TRBV6-1 to TRBJ2-1; D possibly corresponds to TRBD2 (6 bases). V was shortened by 6 bases and J by 7 bases, with 16 bases between the two germline ends. The CDR3 sequence is 14 residues long. CDR1 is MNHNS and CDR2 is SASEGT in the germline V gene. As DNA, the CDR3 is TGTGCCAGCAGCCCACCGGGACTCAGTAATGAGCAGTTCTTC. Amino acid sequence: CASSPPGLSNEQFF.